Following are 32 T cell receptor beta chains from one sample sequenced in a study of T-cell reconstitution after alpha-beta-depleted transplantation in children. Using unique molecular identifiers, the investigators prepared the TCRbeta library. TCRdb re-derived calls from the PCR reads in MiXCR, one entry per CDR3 protein. The repertoire consists of hundreds of thousands of distinct CDR3 sequences, with approximately 15% occurring once and the leading ten covering 1.1%. The sample consisted of PBMCs from the stem cell graft donor, taken from the stem cell graft. The receptors were gathered from a human donor who donated a stem cell graft to a child with acute myeloid leukemia.

The chain couples TRBV7-9 to TRBJ2-2; D is undetermined. Germline values: CDR1 SEHNR, CDR2 FQNEAQ (reference sequence). The CDR3 covers 14 residues. The V end lost 1 base, the J end lost 9 bases, and 12 bases lay between the germline ends. The CDR3 sequence: CASSLVVIGWELFF. CDR3 in DNA: TGTGCCAGCAGCTTAGTTGTAATCGGCTGGGAGCTGTTTTTT.

The rearrangement uses TRBV20-1 and TRBJ1-1, with D tentatively TRBD1 (6 bases). The CDR3 is 13 residues long. Trimming removed 4 bases from V and 10 bases from J, with 19 bases in between. Germline V gene sequence: CDR1 DFQATT, CDR2 SNEGSKA (reference sequence). The CDR3 DNA follows: TGCAGTGCTACTCCAGGGGATTATCTCGGAGCTTTCTTT. Amino acids: CSATPGDYLGAFF.

The CDR3 here is CSARPPRGRGYFLSYNEQFF. The DNA for the CDR3 is TGCAGTGCTAGACCTCCCCGAGGCAGGGGTTACTTTTTGTCCTACAATGAGCAGTTCTTC. The chain joins TRBV20-1 to TRBJ2-1; D is perhaps TRBD1 (6 bases). The CDR3 consists of 20 residues. Germline CDR1 DFQATT, CDR2 SNEGSKA (reference sequence). The V gene lost 2 bases and the J gene lost 1 base, with 27 bases spanning the gap.

There are many counts of this clonotype. This sequence joins TRBV6-5 and TRBJ2-1; 10 bases match TRBD2. This CDR3 has 16 residues. CDR1 is MNHEY, CDR2 SVGAGI, per germline. Germline trimming cut 2 bases from V and 7 bases from J; bases unmatched to any gene: 8. CDR3 region: CASSYSGGASENEQFF. CDR3 in DNA: TGTGCCAGCAGTTACAGCGGGGGGGCCTCGGAGAATGAGCAGTTCTTC.

In this sample, this clonotype turned up a few times. The V and J genes are TRBV4-1 and TRBJ2-5; TRBD1 is a possible D gene (5 bases). Germline V gene sequence: CDR1 MGHRA, CDR2 YSYEKL. V was trimmed by 4 bases and J by 5 bases, leaving 17 bases between them. There are 15 residues in the CDR3. The CDR3: CASSLVKGPGETQYF. The DNA of the CDR3 is TGCGCCAGCAGCCTAGTAAAGGGGCCAGGGGAGACCCAGTACTTC.

This clonotype has at least ten counts. The chain combines TRBV29-1 with TRBJ2-5; D is unclear. Per the germline V gene, CDR1 is SQVTM and CDR2 is ANQGSEA. V gave up 4 bases and J gave up 4 bases, with 10 bases separating them. This CDR3 has 12 amino acids. The CDR3 reads CSVGVRVETQYF. CDR3 DNA sequence: TGCAGCGTTGGTGTTCGGGTAGAGACCCAGTACTTC.

Details on this clonotype: It may be a read error: a sequence one base away is much more abundant. The conserved final phenylalanine or tryptophan is absent from the CDR3, which likely points to a read error. The gene calls are TRBV29-1 and TRBJ2-1; TRBD1 matches at 7 bases. V trimming: 4 bases; J trimming: 7 bases; junction bases outside the gene matches: 7. Looked up from germline, CDR1 is SQVTM and CDR2 is ANQGSEA. The CDR3 contains 13 residues. The CDR3 DNA follows: TGCAGCGTTGCGACAGGGTTGGGTAATGAGCAGTTCGTC. As protein: CSVATGLGNEQFV.

The chain carries TRBV7-2 and TRBJ1-4; no clear D gene. V lost 4 bases and J 14 bases, leaving 11 bases between the germline ends. The CDR3 is 11 amino acids. Germline values: CDR1 SGHTA, CDR2 FQGNSA. The CDR3 DNA reads TGTGCCAGCAGCTCGATCGGGAGGCTGTTTTTT. It is translated as CASSSIGRLFF.

The chain couples TRBV7-2 to TRBJ2-1, with TRBD1 matching 7 bases. Germline V gene data show CDR1 as SGHTA and CDR2 as FQGNSA. V was clipped by 5 bases and J by 1 base; unmatched bases: 5. This CDR3 region has 15 residues. The CDR3 DNA follows: TGTGCCAGCAGCCCGGACAGGCCTTCCTACAATGAGCAGTTCTTC. This gives the protein CASSPDRPSYNEQFF.

As for this clonotype: Being one base from a much bigger clone, this may be a read error. The chain carries TRBV12-3 or TRBV12-4 and TRBJ2-1, with 11 bases lining up with TRBD1. This CDR3 has 15 amino acids. In DNA form, the CDR3 reads TGTGCCAGCAGTGCCGGGACAGGGGGTGTAAATGACCAGTTCTTC. It codes for CASSAGTGGVNDQFF.

CDR3 DNA sequence: TGCGCCAGCAGCTTGAGGCTAGCGGGAGGAGATACGCAGTATTTT. Its translation is CASSLRLAGGDTQYF. This chain links TRBV5-1 with TRBJ2-3; 11 bases map to TRBD2. There are 15 residues in the CDR3. The V segment lost 1 base and the J segment 5 bases; nucleotides outside the gene matches: 3. Germline CDR1 is SGHRS and CDR2 is YFSETQ.

There are many counts of this clonotype. V is TRBV5-6 and J is TRBJ1-1, with a tentative D call TRBD1 (6 bases). The CDR3 is 14 residues long. The germline CDR1 and CDR2 sequences are SGHDT and YYEEEE. Trimming removed 1 base from V and 5 bases from J, with 12 bases in between. CDR3 protein: CASSLYRAETEAFF. CDR3 nucleotides: TGTGCCAGCAGCTTGTACAGGGCTGAAACTGAAGCTTTCTTT.

The sample holds a few counts of this clonotype. The J gene is TRBJ1-5, the V gene TRBV6-1; D is unclear. The CDR3 runs to 11 residues. Germline V lookup: CDR1 MNHNS, CDR2 SASEGT. V shed 1 base and J shed 10 bases, with 5 bases lying between them. CDR3 coding DNA: TGTGCCAGCAGTGAAGGACCTCCCCAGCATTTT. This encodes CASSEGPPQHF.

This clonotype came up a few times. The chain employs TRBV27 and TRBJ1-4; no firm D call. Germline-derived CDR1 and CDR2 are MNHEY and SMNVEV (reference sequence). Trimming left V 5 bases short and J 7 bases short, with 17 bases between. CDR3 length: 15 residues. The CDR3 region has the DNA TGTGCCAGCAGTACCCCTTCTGGGCTTGGTGAAAAACTGTTTTTT. Residues: CASSTPSGLGEKLFF. The whole variable domain, remainder taken from reference TRBV27 and TRBJ1-4, is EAQVTQNPRYLITVTGKKLTVTCSQNMNHEYMSWYRQDPGLGLRQIYYSMNVEVTDKGDVPEGYKVSRKEKRNFPLILESPSPNQTSLYFCASSTPSGLGEKLFFGSGTQLSVL.

Only a few counts were recorded for this clonotype. The chain carries TRBV20-1 and TRBJ1-4, with unresolved D. This CDR3 comprises 14 residues. The germline V gene encodes CDR1 DFQATT and CDR2 SNEGSKA (reference sequence). V lost 8 bases, J lost 0 bases, and 13 bases lay in between. CDR3 nucleotide sequence: TGCAGTCCCTCGGGGTTTGCAACTAATGAAAAACTGTTTTTT. This translates into CSPSGFATNEKLFF.

At least ten counts were recorded for this clonotype. The chain uses TRBV29-1 and TRBJ2-1; 7 bases are shared with TRBD1. Germline CDR1 SQVTM, CDR2 ANQGSEA. V lost 7 bases and J lost 4; bases outside the gene matches: 7. This CDR3 comprises 13 residues. In nucleotides, the CDR3 is TGCAGCGCTAAGACAGGGTTATACAATGAGCAGTTCTTC. It yields the protein CSAKTGLYNEQFF.

This clonotype was seen a handful of times. The V call is TRBV29-1, the J call TRBJ1-2, with 7 bases identical to TRBD1. J gave up 6 bases and V 5 bases, and 6 bases lay outside the gene matches. Germline V gene sequence: CDR1 SQVTM, CDR2 ANQGSEA. The length of the CDR3 is 12 residues. The chain's CDR3 is CSVTLQGNGYTF. DNA for the CDR3: TGCAGCGTTACTCTACAGGGGAATGGCTACACCTTC.

This clonotype was picked up a small number of times. The J gene is TRBJ2-3, the V gene TRBV21-1; TRBD1 is the table's D call and was not checked against the DNA. TRBV21-1 is labeled a pseudogene. The CDR3 covers 16 residues. For the CDR3, the DNA is TGTGCCAGCAGCACCATCTCCGCGGGGGTGACAGATACGCAGTATTTT. As protein: CASSTISAGVTDTQYF.

This chain connects TRBV7-9 to TRBJ2-3, with TRBD2 matching over 9 bases. The CDR3 contains 13 residues. After removal of 8 bases from V and 1 base from J, the junction contained 1 base not matched to a gene. Germline V gene lookup returns CDR1 SEHNR and CDR2 FQNEAQ (reference sequence). CDR3 DNA: TGTGCCAGCGAGCGGGGGGGCACAGATACGCAGTATTTT. Translating gives CASERGGTDTQYF.

This clonotype appeared a few times. This chain links TRBV12-5 with TRBJ2-2; D ambiguous. CDR1 is LGHNT, CDR2 FRNRAP, per germline. The CDR3 runs to 15 residues. Trimming cost V 3 bases and J 4 bases, with 12 bases left between them. The DNA of the CDR3 is TGTGCTAGTGGTTTAAGTGGGGTGCCCACCGGGGAGCTGTTTTTT. It codes for CASGLSGVPTGELFF.

This clonotype was observed a handful of times. The J gene is TRBJ2-7, the V gene TRBV5-1; TRBD2 might be the D (6 bases). CDR1 SGHRS and CDR2 YFSETQ come from the germline V gene. The CDR3 contains 14 residues. V was clipped by 4 bases and J by 6 bases, with 17 bases between them. DNA for the CDR3: TGCGCCAGCAGCCTTCTCAGTGGGGGGAGCGAGCAGTACTTC. Encoded protein: CASSLLSGGSEQYF. Combining the CDR3 with reference TRBV5-1 and TRBJ2-7 gives the whole variable domain KAGVTQTPRYLIKTRGQQVTLSCSPISGHRSVSWYQQTPGQGLQFLFEYFSETQRNKGNFPGRFSGRQFSNSRSEMNVSTLELGDSALYLCASSLLSGGSEQYFGPGTRLTVT.

The chain is built from TRBV10-1 and TRBJ2-3; possible D gene TRBD1, 7 bases. V was cut by 10 bases and J by 5 bases, with 13 bases left in between. The CDR3 contains 12 residues. Germline loops: CDR1 WNHNN, CDR2 SYGVQD (reference sequence). CDR3 nucleotide sequence: TGCGCCACCCAGGGGGGCCGAGATACGCAGTATTTT. Translation gives CATQGGRDTQYF.

The chain has TRBV12-3 or TRBV12-4 and TRBJ2-5; the D is unclear. This CDR3 has 16 residues. V lost 6 bases to trimming and J lost 4 bases, with 21 bases between them. CDR3 amino acids: CASRDNLAYNIETQYF. The CDR3, as DNA: TGTGCCAGCAGGGATAATCTGGCCTACAACATAGAGACCCAGTACTTC.

This clonotype was detected ten times or more. The chain joins TRBV7-2 to TRBJ1-2, with a weak D call TRBD1 (6 bases). With 0 bases removed from V and 7 bases from J, the gap between germline ends came to 18 bases. Germline CDR1 SGHTA, CDR2 FQGNSA. The CDR3 contains 16 residues. The CDR3 spells CASSLASQGPRGGYTF. For the CDR3, the DNA is TGTGCCAGCAGCTTAGCGTCCCAGGGGCCGAGAGGTGGCTACACCTTC.

This clonotype occurred a few times. The chain is built from TRBV4-3 and TRBJ2-2; TRBD2 matches at 10 bases. Germline V gene sequence: CDR1 LGHNA, CDR2 YSLEER. The CDR3 spans 17 residues. V lost 1 base, J lost 3 bases, and 5 bases stayed unmatched. The CDR3 reads CASSQGFTSGDTGELFF. The CDR3 nucleotides read TGCGCCAGCAGCCAAGGGTTTACTAGCGGGGACACCGGGGAGCTGTTTTTT.

This clonotype was found many times. The J gene is TRBJ2-5, the V gene TRBV29-1, with 9 bases lining up with TRBD1. The trim removed 6 bases at V and 3 bases at J, leaving 2 bases unmatched. CDR3 length: 12 amino acids. Per germline, CDR1 SQVTM and CDR2 ANQGSEA. CDR3 amino acids: CSVDRGEETQYF. The CDR3 DNA reads as TGCAGCGTCGACAGGGGGGAAGAGACCCAGTACTTC.

This clonotype has ten or more counts. The rearrangement links TRBV7-9 to TRBJ2-3; D is undetermined. In germline, CDR1 is SEHNR, CDR2 FQNEAQ (reference sequence). V lost 7 bases and J lost 7, with 9 bases in between. CDR3 length: 11 residues. In DNA form, the CDR3 reads TGTGCCAGCATCTGGGTGAATACGCAGTATTTT. It specifies CASIWVNTQYF.

This clonotype was counted many times. This chain uses TRBV29-1 with TRBJ2-7; D not resolved. Germline CDR1 and CDR2: SQVTM and ANQGSEA. CDR3 length: 13 residues. Trimming removed 4 bases from V and 2 bases from J, with 12 bases in between. DNA of the CDR3: TGCAGCGTTGTCACGGACGGCACCTACGAGCAGTACTTC. Its protein product is CSVVTDGTYEQYF.

This chain links TRBV7-9 with TRBJ1-1; no definite D call. CDR3 length: 13 residues. Trimming removed 4 bases at V and 4 bases at J, with 10 bases between. CDR1 and CDR2 (germline): SEHNR, FQNEAQ (reference sequence). The CDR3 loop reads CASSSTWITEAFF. CDR3 coding DNA: TGTGCCAGCAGCTCGACCTGGATCACTGAAGCTTTCTTT.

The genes are TRBV6-2 or TRBV6-3 and TRBJ1-2; the D gene is possibly TRBD1 (5 bases). The V gene lost 0 bases and the J gene lost 0 bases, with 23 bases spanning the gap. CDR1 and CDR2 (germline): MNHEY, SVGEGT. The CDR3 totals 20 residues. CDR3 sequence reads: CASSYSQDVVLTQSNYGYTF. CDR3 bases: TGTGCCAGCAGTTACTCACAGGACGTAGTGCTAACTCAATCTAACTATGGCTACACCTTC.

J is TRBJ2-3 and V is TRBV20-1; 7 bases fit TRBD2. Germline V gene lookup returns CDR1 DFQATT and CDR2 SNEGSKA (reference sequence). V lost 2 bases and J lost 2; bases outside the gene matches: 10. The CDR3 is 16 residues long. The CDR3 protein is CSARPGLVIDTDTQYF. The DNA for the CDR3 is TGCAGTGCTAGACCAGGACTAGTGATAGACACAGATACGCAGTATTTT.

This clonotype was picked up many times. The chain employs TRBV6-5 and TRBJ1-1; the D gene is possibly TRBD1 (6 bases). Germline CDR1 MNHEY, CDR2 SVGAGI. V gave up 2 bases and J gave up 1 base, with 11 bases separating them. This CDR3 is built from 15 residues. CDR3 coding DNA: TGTGCCAGCAGTTACGGAGTGACAGGGAACACTGAAGCTTTCTTT. Translating it yields CASSYGVTGNTEAFF.